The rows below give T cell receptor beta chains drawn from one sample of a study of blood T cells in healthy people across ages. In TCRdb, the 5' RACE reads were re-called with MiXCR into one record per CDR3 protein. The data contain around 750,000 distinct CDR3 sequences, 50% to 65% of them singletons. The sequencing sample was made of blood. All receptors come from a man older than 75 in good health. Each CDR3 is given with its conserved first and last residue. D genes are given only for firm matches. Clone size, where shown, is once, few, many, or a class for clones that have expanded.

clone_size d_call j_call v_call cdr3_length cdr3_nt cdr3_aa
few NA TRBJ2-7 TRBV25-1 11 TGTGCCAGCAGTGCGTTCTACGAGCAGTACTTC CASSAFYEQYF
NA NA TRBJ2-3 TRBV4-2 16 TGTGCCAGCAGCCAAGATCTGGGGAGGAGCACAGATACGCAGTATTTT CASSQDLGRSTDTQYF
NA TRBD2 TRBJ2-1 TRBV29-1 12 TGCAGCGGGACTAGCGGGAGCTATGAGCAGTTCTTC CSGTSGSYEQFF
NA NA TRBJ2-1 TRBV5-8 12 TGTGCCAGCAGGGGCGAGCGCAATGAGCAGTTCTTC CASRGERNEQFF
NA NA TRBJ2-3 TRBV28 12 TGTGTCAGCAGTTCCACATGGGATACGCAGTATTTT CVSSSTWDTQYF
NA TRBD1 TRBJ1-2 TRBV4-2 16 TGTGCCAGCAGTCAAGGGGGGACAGGTGCCAACTATGGCTACACCTTC CASSQGGTGANYGYTF
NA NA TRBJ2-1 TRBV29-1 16 TGCAGCGTTGAAGATCCCAGGGAAGGTCGCTACAATGAGCAGTTCTTC CSVEDPREGRYNEQFF
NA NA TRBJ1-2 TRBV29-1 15 TGCAGCGTTGAAGCAAGTACCGGGACTAACTATGGCTACACCTTC CSVEASTGTNYGYTF
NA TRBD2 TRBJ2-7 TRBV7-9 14 TGTGCCAGCAGCCTTTGGGGGGGGAACAACGAGCAGTACTTC CASSLWGGNNEQYF
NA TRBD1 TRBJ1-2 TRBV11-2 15 TGTGCCAGCAGCTTACCCACCGGGACAGTCTATGGCTACACCTTC CASSLPTGTVYGYTF
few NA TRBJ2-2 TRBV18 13 TGTGCCAGCTCACCAAGGGGCGGCGGGGAGCTGTTTTTT CASSPRGGGELFF
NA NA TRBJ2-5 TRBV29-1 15 TGCAGCGCTGATGGGTTACAGCCTCCCTGGGGGACCCAGTACTTC CSADGLQPPWGTQYF
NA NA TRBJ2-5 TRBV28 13 TGTGCCAGCAGCCGGCCGGTAGGGGAGACCCAGTACTTC CASSRPVGETQYF
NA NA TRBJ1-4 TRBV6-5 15 TGTGCCAGCAGTTATGGGTCCTCAACTAATGAAAAACTGTTTTTT CASSYGSSTNEKLFF
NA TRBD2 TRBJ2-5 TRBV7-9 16 TGTGCCAGCAGCTTTGGACTAGGTCGAGGAGGGGAGACCCAGTACTTC CASSFGLGRGGETQYF
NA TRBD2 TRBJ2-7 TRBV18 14 TGTGCCAGCTCAATAGCGGGAGGAAGTAATGAGCAGTACTTC CASSIAGGSNEQYF
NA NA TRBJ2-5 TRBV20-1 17 TGCAGTGCTAGAGGTGGAATCGAGCGGCCCTCGGGCAATGAGCAGTACTTC CSARGGIERPSGNEQYF
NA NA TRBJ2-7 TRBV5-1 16 TGCGCCAGCAGCTTGCAAGGAGGGGCGGCCTACAATGAGCAGTACTTC CASSLQGGAAYNEQYF
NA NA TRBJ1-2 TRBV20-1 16 TGCAGTGCTAGTGTGGCAGGCGGGGATCGGAACTATGGCTACACCTTC CSASVAGGDRNYGYTF
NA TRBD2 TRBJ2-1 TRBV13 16 TGTGACAGCAGCTTCTCTCTAGCGGGAAAAAACAATGAGCAGTTCTTC CDSSFSLAGKNNEQFF
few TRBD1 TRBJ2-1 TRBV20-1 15 TGCAGTGCTAGCACCGACAGGGTTCTTGGGGATGAGCAGTTCTTC CSASTDRVLGDEQFF
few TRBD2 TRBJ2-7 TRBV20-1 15 TGCAGTGCCATCGATGGTAGCGGGAGTAGGTATGAGCAGTACTTC CSAIDGSGSRYEQYF
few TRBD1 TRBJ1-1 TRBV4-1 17 TGCGCCAGCAGCCGTGCCACGGGTTGGGACAGGAACACTGAAGCTTTCTTT CASSRATGWDRNTEAFF
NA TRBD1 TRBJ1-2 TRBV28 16 TGTGCCAGCAGCCTGGGGACAGGGGGGCCAGGATATGGCTACACCTTC CASSLGTGGPGYGYTF
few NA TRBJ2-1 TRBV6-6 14 TGTGCCAGTCCCGGGGGCCCTGACTACAATGAGCAGTTCTTC CASPGGPDYNEQFF
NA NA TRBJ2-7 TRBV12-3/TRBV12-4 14 TGTGCCAGCAGTCTGGGGGACATCGGCTACGAGCAGTACTTC CASSLGDIGYEQYF
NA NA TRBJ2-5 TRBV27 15 TGTGCCAGCAGTTTATCGAGGCAGGAGGGAGAGACCCAGTACTTC CASSLSRQEGETQYF
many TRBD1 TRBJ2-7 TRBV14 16 TGTGCCAGCAGCCAAGACGGGACAGGCCTTACCTACGAGCAGTACTTC CASSQDGTGLTYEQYF
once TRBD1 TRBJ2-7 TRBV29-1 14 TGCAGCATTGATGAAGGGACAGGCAGAGACGAGCAGTACTTC CSIDEGTGRDEQYF
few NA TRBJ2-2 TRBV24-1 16 TGTGCCACCAGTGTCACGACGGGGACGAACACCGGGGAGCTGTTTTTT CATSVTTGTNTGELFF
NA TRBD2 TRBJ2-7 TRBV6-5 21 TGTGCCAGCAGTTACAATACCCGGGGGACAGGGATACTAGCGGGAGGTCACGAGCAGTACTTC CASSYNTRGTGILAGGHEQYF
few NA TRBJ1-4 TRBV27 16 TGTGCCAGCAGTTTATCACCAGGGCGGGTCGGTGAAAAACTGTTTTTT CASSLSPGRVGEKLFF
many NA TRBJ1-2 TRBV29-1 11 TGCAGCGTTGACCCAGGGAACGGCTACACCTTC CSVDPGNGYTF
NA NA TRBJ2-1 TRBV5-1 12 TGCGCCAGCAGCTTGGCCCAAAATGAGCAGTTCTTC CASSLAQNEQFF
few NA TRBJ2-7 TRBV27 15 TGTGCCAGCAGTTTAGAAGGGAAAGGGTCCTACGAGCAGTACTTC CASSLEGKGSYEQYF
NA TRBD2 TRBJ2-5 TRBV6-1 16 TGTGCCAGCAGTCGGACTAGCGGGAGGGCCGAGGAGACCCAGTACTTC CASSRTSGRAEETQYF
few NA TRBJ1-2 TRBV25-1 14 TGTGCCAGTTCAGGCTCCCCGCCTAACTATGGTTACACCTTC CASSGSPPNYGYTF
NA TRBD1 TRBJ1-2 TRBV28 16 TGTGCCAGCAGTCGAGAGGACAGGGGGCTAATCTATGGCTACACCTTC CASSREDRGLIYGYTF
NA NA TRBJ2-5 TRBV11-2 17 TGTGCCAGCAGCTTATTCCTAGGCCGGAGAGGTGAAGAGACCCAGTACTTC CASSLFLGRRGEETQYF
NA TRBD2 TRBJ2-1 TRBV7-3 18 TGTGCCAGTTCCGGGCTAGCGGGAGGGGTAAGCTCCTACAATGAGCAGTTCTTC CASSGLAGGVSSYNEQFF
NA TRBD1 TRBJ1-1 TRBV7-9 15 TGTGCCAGCAGCTCGGGACAGGGGGCAGGCACTGAAGCTTTCTTT CASSSGQGAGTEAFF
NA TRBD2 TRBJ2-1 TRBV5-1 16 TGCGCCAGCAGCTTGGACGCCGGGAGGGCCGAGGATGAGCAGTTCTTC CASSLDAGRAEDEQFF
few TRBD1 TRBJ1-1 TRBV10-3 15 TGTGCCATCAGTGATGTGGACAGGCCGAACACTGAAGCTTTCTTT CAISDVDRPNTEAFF
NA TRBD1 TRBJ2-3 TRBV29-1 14 TGCAGCGTTATCCGGGACAGGAGTTTAGATACGCAGTATTTT CSVIRDRSLDTQYF